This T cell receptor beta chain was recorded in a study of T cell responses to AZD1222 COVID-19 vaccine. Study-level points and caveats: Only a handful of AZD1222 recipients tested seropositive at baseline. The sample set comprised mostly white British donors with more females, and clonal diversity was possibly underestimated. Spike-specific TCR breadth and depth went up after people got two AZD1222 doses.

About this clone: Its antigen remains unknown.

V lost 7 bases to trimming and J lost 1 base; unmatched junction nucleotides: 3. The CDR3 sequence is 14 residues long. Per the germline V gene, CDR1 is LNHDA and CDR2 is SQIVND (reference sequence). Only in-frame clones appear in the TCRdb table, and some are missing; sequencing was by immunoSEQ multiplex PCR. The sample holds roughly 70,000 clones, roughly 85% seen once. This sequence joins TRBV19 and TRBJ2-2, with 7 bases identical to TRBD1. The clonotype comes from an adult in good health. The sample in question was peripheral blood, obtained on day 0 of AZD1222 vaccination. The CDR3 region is CASKGTVNTGELFF. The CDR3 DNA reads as TGTGCCAGTAAAGGGACAGTGAACACCGGGGAGCTGTTTTTT. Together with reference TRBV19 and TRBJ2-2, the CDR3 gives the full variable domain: DGGITQSPKYLFRKEGQNVTLSCEQNLNHDAMYWYRQDPGQGLRLIYYSQIVNDFQKGDIAEGYSVSREKKESFPLTVTSAQKNPTAFYLCASKGTVNTGELFFGEGSRLTVL.